The clone carrying this T cell receptor (beta chain) was detected a few times. Antigen specificity is unknown. V was shortened by 5 bases and J by 3 bases, with 16 bases between the two germline ends. Germline V lookup: CDR1 SEHNR, CDR2 FQNEAQ (reference sequence). This CDR3 comprises 16 residues. The data derive from a study of T-cell reconstitution after alpha-beta-depleted transplantation in children. Study-wide points: It was reported that alpha-beta T cells came from several hundred expanded graft clones (about two months after transplant). One year post-transplant, T-cell counts and diversity were largely derived from T cells produced anew.

During its preparation, the TCRbeta library received unique molecular identifiers. TCRdb fed the PCR reads into MiXCR, producing one record per CDR3 protein. Altogether some 140,000 distinct CDR3 sequences are present, roughly 9.7% being singletons, with the ten largest covering about 24%. The receptor comes from a girl in the first two years of life who had a stem cell transplant for combined immunodeficiency, so the T cells may come from the graft donor. The sample was PBMCs, mostly from graft donor cells, taken 180 days after TCRalphabeta/CD19-depleted stem cell transplant. The rearrangement links TRBV7-9 to TRBJ2-2, with a possible D match to TRBD1 (6 bases). The CDR3 region is CASSKLGARDTGELFF. In DNA, the CDR3 is TGTGCCAGCAGCAAATTGGGGGCGCGGGACACCGGGGAGCTGTTTTTT.